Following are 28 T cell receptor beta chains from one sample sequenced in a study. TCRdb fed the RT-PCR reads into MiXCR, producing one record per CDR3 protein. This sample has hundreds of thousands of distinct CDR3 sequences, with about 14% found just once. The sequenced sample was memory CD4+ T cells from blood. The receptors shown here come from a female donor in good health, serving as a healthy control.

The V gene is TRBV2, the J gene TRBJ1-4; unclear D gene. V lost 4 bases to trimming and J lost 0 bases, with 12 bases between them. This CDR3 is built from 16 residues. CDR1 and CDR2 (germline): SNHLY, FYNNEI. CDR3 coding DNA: TGTGCCAGCAGTGGGGCCACCTCTGCAACTAATGAAAAACTGTTTTTT. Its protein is CASSGATSATNEKLFF. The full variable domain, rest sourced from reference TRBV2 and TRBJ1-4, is EPEVTQTPSHQVTQMGQEVILRCVPISNHLYFYWYRQILGQKVEFLVSFYNNEISEKSEIFDDQFSVERPDGSNFTLKIRSTKLEDSAMYFCASSGATSATNEKLFFGSGTQLSVL.

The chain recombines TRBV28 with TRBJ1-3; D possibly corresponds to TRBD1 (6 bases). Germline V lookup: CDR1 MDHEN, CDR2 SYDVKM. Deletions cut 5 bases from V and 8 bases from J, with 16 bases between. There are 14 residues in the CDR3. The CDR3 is CASSPTGPTDTIYF. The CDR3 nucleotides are TGTGCCAGCAGTCCGACAGGCCCGACGGACACCATATATTTT.

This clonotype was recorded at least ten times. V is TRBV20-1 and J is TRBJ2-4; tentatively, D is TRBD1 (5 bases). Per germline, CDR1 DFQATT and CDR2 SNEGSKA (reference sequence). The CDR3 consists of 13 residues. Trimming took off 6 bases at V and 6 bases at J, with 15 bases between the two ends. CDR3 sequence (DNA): TGCAGTGCCAGGGATTATGCTGGAAACATTCAGTACTTC. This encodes CSARDYAGNIQYF.

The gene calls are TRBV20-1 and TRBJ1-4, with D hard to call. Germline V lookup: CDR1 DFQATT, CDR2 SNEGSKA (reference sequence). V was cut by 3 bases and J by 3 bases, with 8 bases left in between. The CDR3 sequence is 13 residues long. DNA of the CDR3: TGCAGTGCTAGGCGCTCTGCTAATGAAAAACTGTTTTTT. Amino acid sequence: CSARRSANEKLFF.

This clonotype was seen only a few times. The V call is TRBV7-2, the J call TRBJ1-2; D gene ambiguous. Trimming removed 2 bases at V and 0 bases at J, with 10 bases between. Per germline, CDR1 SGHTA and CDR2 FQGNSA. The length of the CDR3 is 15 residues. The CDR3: CASSLMSGSNYGYTF. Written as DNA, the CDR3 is TGTGCCAGCAGCTTAATGTCGGGGTCTAACTATGGCTACACCTTC.

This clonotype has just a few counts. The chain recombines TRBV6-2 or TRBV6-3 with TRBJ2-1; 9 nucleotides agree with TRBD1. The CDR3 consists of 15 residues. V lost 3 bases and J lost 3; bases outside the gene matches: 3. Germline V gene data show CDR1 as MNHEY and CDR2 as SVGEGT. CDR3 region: CASSYGTGRYNEQFF. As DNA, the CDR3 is TGTGCCAGCAGTTATGGGACAGGGCGCTACAATGAGCAGTTCTTC.

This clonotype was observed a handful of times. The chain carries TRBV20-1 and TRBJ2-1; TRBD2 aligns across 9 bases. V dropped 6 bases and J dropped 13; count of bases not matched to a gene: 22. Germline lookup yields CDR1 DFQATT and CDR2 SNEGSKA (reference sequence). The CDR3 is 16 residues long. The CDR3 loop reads CSAVSSRRLAGLLQFF. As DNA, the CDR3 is TGCAGTGCCGTAAGTTCACGGCGGCTAGCGGGACTACTTCAGTTCTTC.

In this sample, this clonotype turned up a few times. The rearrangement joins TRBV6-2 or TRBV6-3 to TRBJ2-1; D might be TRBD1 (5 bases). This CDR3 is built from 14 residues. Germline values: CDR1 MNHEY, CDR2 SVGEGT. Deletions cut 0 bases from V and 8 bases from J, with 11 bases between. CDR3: CASSYSRTSYEQFF. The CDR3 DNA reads TGTGCCAGCAGTTACTCAAGGACATCCTATGAGCAGTTCTTC.

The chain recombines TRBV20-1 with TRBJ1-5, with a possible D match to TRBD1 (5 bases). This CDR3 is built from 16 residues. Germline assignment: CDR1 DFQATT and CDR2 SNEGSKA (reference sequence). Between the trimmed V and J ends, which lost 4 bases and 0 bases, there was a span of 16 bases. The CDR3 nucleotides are TGCAGTGCTATAAACCGACAGAAAAATAGCAATCAGCCCCAGCATTTT. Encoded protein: CSAINRQKNSNQPQHF.

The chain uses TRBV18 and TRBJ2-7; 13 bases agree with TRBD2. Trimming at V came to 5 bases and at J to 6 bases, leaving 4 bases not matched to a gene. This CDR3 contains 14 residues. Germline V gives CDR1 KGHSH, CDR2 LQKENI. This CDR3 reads CASSSGLAGAEQYF. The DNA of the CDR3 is TGTGCCAGCTCATCCGGACTAGCGGGAGCCGAGCAGTACTTC.

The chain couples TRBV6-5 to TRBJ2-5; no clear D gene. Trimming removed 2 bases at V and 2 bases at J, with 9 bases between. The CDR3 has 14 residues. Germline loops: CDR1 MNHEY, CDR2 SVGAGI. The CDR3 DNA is TGTGCCAGCAGTTACGGCATCGGACAAGAGACCCAGTACTTC. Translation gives CASSYGIGQETQYF.

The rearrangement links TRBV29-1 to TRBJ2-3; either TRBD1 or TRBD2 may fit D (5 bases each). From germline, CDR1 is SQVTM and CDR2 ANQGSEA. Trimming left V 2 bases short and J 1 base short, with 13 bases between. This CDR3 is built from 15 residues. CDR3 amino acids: CSVESHGGGTDTQYF. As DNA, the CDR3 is TGCAGCGTTGAATCCCATGGGGGAGGCACAGATACGCAGTATTTT.

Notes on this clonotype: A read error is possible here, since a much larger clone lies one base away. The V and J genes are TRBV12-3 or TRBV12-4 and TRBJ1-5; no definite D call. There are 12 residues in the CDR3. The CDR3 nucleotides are TGTGCCAGAAGTTTACTCAGGCAGCCCCAGCATTTT. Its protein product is CARSLLRQPQHF.

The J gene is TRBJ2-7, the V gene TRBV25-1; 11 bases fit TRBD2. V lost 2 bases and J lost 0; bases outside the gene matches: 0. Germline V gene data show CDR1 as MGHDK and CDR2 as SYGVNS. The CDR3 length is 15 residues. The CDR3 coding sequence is TGTGCCAGCAGTGAAGGGACTAGCGGCTCCTACGAGCAGTACTTC. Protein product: CASSEGTSGSYEQYF.

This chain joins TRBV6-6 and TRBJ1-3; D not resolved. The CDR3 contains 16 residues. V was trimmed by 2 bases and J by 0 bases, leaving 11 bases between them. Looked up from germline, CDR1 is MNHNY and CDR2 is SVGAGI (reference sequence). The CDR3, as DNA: TGTGCCAGCAGTTACCTCGACGGCTTCTCTGGAAACACCATATATTTT. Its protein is CASSYLDGFSGNTIYF.

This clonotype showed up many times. The CDR3, as DNA: TGCAGTGCTAGACCGACTAGCGGGGGGGCCACCGAGCAGTACTTC. This sequence encodes CSARPTSGGATEQYF. The chain combines TRBV20-1 with TRBJ2-7, with 14 bases that match TRBD2. CDR3 length: 15 residues. V shed 2 bases and J 6 bases; nucleotides not matched to a gene: 6. The germline gives CDR1 DFQATT, CDR2 SNEGSKA (reference sequence).

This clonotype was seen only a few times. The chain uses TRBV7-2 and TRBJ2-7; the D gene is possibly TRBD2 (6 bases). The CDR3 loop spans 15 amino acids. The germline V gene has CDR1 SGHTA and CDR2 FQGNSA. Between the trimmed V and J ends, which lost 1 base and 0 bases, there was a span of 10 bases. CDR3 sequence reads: CASSLVGDFSYEQYF. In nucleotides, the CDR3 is TGTGCCAGCAGCTTAGTAGGGGACTTCTCCTACGAGCAGTACTTC.

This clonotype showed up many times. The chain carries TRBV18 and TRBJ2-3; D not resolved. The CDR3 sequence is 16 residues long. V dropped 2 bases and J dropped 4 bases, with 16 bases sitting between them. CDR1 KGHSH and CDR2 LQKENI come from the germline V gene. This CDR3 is CASSPAVPLWPDTQYF. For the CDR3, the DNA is TGTGCCAGCTCACCAGCGGTCCCACTATGGCCAGATACGCAGTATTTT. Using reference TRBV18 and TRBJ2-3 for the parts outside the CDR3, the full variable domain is NAGVMQNPRHLVRRRGQEARLRCSPMKGHSHVYWYRQLPEEGLKFMVYLQKENIIDESGMPKERFSAEFPKEGPSILRIQQVVRGDSAAYFCASSPAVPLWPDTQYFGPGTRLTVL.

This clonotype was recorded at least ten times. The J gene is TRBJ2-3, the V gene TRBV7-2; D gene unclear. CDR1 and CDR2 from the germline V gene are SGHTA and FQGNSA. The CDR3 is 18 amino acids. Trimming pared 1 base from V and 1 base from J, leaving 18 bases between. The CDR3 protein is CASSLVGGTGSGTDTQYF. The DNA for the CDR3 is TGTGCCAGCAGCTTAGTCGGCGGCACCGGGTCGGGCACAGATACGCAGTATTTT.

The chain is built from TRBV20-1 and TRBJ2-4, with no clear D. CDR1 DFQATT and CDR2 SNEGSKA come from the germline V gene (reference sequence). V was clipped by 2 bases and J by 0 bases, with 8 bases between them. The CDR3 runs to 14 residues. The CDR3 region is CSARRDLAKNIQYF. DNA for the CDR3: TGCAGTGCTAGAAGAGATCTAGCCAAAAACATTCAGTACTTC.

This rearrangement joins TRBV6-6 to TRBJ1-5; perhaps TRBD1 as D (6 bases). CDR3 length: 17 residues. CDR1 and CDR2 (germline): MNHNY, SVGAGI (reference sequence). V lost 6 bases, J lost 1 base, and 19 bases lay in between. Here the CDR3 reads CASSSALQGQSNQPQHF. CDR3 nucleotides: TGTGCCAGCAGCTCCGCCCTTCAGGGACAAAGCAATCAGCCCCAGCATTTT.

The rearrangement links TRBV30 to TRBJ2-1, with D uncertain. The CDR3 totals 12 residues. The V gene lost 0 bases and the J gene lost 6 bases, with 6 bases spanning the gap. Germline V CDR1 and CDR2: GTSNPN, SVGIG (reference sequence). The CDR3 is CAWSVLGNEQFF. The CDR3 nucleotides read TGTGCCTGGAGTGTACTGGGCAATGAGCAGTTCTTC.

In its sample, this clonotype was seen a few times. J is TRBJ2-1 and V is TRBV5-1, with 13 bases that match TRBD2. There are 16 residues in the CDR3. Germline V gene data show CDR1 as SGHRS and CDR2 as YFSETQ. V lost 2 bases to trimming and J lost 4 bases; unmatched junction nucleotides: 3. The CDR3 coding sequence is TGCGCCAGCAGCTTAGGGACTAGCGGGGTATACAATGAGCAGTTCTTC. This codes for CASSLGTSGVYNEQFF.

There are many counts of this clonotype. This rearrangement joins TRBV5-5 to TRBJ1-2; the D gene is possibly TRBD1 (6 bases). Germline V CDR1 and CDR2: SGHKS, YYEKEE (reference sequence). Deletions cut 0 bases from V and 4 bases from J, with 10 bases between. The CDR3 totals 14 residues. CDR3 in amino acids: CASSLGQEPYGYTF. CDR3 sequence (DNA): TGTGCCAGCAGCTTGGGACAGGAGCCCTATGGCTACACCTTC.

For the CDR3, the DNA is TGTGCCACCAGCAGAGGTCTAAGCTCCTACGAGCAGTACTTC. Translating gives CATSRGLSSYEQYF. This chain links TRBV15 with TRBJ2-7; D gene ambiguous. The V and J ends lost 1 base and 0 bases respectively, with 7 bases between them. Germline V gives CDR1 LNHNV, CDR2 YYDKDF (reference sequence). The CDR3 length is 14 residues.

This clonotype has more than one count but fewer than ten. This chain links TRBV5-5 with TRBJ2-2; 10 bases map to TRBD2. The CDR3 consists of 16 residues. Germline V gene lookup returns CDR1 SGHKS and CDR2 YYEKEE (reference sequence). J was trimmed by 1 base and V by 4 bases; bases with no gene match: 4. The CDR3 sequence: CASSLRTSGNTGELFF. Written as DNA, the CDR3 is TGTGCCAGCAGCCTCCGGACTAGCGGGAACACCGGGGAGCTGTTTTTT. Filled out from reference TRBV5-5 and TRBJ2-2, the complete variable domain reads DAGVTQSPTHLIKTRGQQVTLRCSPISGHKSVSWYQQVLGQGPQFIFQYYEKEERGRGNFPDRFSARQFPNYSSELNVNALLLGDSALYLCASSLRTSGNTGELFFGEGSRLTVL.

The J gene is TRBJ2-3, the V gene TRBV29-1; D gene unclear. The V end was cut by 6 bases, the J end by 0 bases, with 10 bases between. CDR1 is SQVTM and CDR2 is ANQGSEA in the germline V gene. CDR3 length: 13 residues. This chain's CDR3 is CSVGWASTDTQYF. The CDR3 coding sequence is TGCAGCGTCGGATGGGCTAGCACAGATACGCAGTATTTT.

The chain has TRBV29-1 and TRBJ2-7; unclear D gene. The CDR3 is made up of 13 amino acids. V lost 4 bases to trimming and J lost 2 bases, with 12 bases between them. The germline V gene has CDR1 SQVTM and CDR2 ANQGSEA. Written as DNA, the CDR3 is TGCAGCGTTGTGGGCTCTGACGCCTACGAGCAGTACTTC. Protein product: CSVVGSDAYEQYF.